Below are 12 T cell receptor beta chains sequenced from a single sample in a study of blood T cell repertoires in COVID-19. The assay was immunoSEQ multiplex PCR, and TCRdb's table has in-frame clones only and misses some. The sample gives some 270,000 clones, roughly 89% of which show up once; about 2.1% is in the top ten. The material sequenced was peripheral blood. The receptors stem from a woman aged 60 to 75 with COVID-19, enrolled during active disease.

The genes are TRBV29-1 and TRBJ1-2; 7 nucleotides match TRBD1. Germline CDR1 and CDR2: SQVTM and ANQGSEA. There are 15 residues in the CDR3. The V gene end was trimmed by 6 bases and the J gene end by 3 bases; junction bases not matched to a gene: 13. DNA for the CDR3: TGCAGCGTGCCCGCTCCGGGACAGAGGCACTATGGCTACACCTTC. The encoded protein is CSVPAPGQRHYGYTF.

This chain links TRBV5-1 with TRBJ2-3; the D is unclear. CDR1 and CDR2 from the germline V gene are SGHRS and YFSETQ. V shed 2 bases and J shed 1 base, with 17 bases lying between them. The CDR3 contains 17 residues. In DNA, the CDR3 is TGCGCCAGCAGCTTTAGTCGGGTGAATCCGGGCACAGATACGCAGTATTTT. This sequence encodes CASSFSRVNPGTDTQYF.

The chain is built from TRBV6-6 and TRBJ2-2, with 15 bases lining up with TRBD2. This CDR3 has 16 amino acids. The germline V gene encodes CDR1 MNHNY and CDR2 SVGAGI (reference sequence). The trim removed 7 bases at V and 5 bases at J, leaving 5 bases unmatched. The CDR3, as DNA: TGTGCCAGCACCCGGACTAGCGGGGGGGGTACCGGGGAGCTGTTTTTT. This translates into CASTRTSGGGTGELFF.

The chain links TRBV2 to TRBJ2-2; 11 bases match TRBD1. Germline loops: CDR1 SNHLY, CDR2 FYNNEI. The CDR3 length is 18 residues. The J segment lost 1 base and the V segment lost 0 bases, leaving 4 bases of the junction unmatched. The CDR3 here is CASSEAGDRGLNTGELFF. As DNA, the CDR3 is TGTGCCAGCAGTGAAGCTGGGGACAGGGGGTTGAACACCGGGGAGCTGTTTTTT.

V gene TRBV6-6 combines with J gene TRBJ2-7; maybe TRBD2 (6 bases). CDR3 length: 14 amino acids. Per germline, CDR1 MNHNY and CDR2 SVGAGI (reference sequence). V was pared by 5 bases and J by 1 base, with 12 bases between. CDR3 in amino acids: CASSPLEGSYEQYF. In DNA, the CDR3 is TGTGCCAGCAGTCCTTTGGAGGGATCCTACGAGCAGTACTTC.

CDR3 amino acids: CASRTGSGPYGYTF. CDR3 sequence (DNA): TGTGCCAGCCGAACGGGTTCAGGGCCCTATGGCTACACCTTC. J is TRBJ1-2 and V is TRBV27; a weak D match, TRBD1 (5 bases). Germline loops: CDR1 MNHEY, CDR2 SMNVEV (reference sequence). This CDR3 spans 14 amino acids. The V and J ends lost 8 bases and 4 bases respectively, with 17 bases between them.

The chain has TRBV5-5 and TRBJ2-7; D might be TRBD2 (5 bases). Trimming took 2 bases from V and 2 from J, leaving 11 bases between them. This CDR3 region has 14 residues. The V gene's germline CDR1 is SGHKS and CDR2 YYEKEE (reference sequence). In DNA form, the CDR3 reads TGTGCCAGCAGCTTAGGAGGCGTTCCCTACGAGCAGTACTTC. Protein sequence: CASSLGGVPYEQYF.

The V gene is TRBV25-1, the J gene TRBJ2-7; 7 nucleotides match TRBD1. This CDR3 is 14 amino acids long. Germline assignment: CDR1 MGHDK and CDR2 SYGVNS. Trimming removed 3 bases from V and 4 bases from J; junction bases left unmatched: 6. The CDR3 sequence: CASSDPGGTYEQYF. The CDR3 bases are TGTGCCAGCAGTGATCCAGGGGGTACGTACGAGCAGTACTTC.

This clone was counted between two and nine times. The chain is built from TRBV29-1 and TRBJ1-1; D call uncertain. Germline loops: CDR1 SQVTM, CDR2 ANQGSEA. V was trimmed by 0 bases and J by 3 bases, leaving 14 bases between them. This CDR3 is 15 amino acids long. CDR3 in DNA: TGCAGCGTTGAAGACCGCAGCGCGCCATACACTGAAGCTTTCTTT. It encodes CSVEDRSAPYTEAFF.

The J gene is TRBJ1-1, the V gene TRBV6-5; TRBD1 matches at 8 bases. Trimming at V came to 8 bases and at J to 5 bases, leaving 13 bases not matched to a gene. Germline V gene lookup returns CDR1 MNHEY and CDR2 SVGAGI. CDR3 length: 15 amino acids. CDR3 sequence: CASLGLAQGETEAFF. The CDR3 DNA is TGTGCCAGCCTTGGACTTGCACAGGGGGAAACTGAAGCTTTCTTT.

The CDR3 loop is CASSPSAGDEQFF. The CDR3 DNA reads as TGTGCCAGCAGCCCATCGGCGGGGGATGAGCAGTTCTTC. The chain is built from TRBV7-3 and TRBJ2-1, with TRBD2 identical over 7 bases. V was pared by 5 bases and J by 8 bases, with 6 bases of the junction left unmatched. Per germline, CDR1 SGHTA and CDR2 FQGTGA. The CDR3 covers 13 residues.

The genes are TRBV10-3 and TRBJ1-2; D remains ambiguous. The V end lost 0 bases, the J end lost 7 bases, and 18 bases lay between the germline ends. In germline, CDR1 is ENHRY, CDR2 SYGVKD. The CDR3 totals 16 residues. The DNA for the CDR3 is TGTGCCATCAGTGAGTCGTCGGGGATCGGGAGGATTGGCTACACCTTC. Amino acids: CAISESSGIGRIGYTF.